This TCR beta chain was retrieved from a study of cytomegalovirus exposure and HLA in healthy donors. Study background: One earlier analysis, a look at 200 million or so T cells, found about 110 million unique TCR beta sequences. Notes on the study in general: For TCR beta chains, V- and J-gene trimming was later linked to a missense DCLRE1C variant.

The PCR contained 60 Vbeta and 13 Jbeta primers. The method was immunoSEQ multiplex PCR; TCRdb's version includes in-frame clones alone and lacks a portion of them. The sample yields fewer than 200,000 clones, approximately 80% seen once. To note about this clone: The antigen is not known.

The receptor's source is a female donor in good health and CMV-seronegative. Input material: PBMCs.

The CDR3 region has the DNA TGTGCCAGCTCACCTGCGGGACAGGGTACCATTCAGTACTTC. Protein sequence: CASSPAGQGTIQYF. The chain couples TRBV18 to TRBJ2-4; TRBD1 aligns across 9 bases. Germline CDR1 and CDR2: KGHSH and LQKENI. V trimming: 3 bases; J trimming: 9 bases; junction bases outside the gene matches: 6. The CDR3 is made up of 14 amino acids.